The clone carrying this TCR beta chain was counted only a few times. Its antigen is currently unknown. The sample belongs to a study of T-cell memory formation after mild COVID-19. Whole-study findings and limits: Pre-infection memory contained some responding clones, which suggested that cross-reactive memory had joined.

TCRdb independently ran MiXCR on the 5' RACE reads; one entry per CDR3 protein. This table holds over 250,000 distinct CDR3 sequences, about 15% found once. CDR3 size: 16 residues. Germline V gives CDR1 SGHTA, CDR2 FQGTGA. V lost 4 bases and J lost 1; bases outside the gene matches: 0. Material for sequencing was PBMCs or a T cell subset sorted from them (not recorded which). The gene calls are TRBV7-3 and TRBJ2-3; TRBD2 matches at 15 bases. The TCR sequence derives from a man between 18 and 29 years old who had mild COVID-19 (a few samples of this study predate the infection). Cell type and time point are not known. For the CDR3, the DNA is TGTGCCAGCAGCTGGACTAGCGGGGGGGGCACAGATACGCAGTATTTT. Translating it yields CASSWTSGGGTDTQYF.